This T cell receptor (beta chain) was sequenced in a study of blood T cell repertoires in COVID-19. Study in general: Sites across the United States, Italy and Spain contributed samples from acute and convalescent COVID-19. Sources were T cells, B-cell-depleted T cells, or PBMCs; the material itself was cDNA or gDNA.

As processed by the authors: By means of reference gene primer amplification, nucleated cell counts were estimated. Clones were sequenced by immunoSEQ multiplex PCR, and TCRdb holds only the in-frame ones, with some missing. That table furnishes V, J and clone size, whereas the DNA furnished D and trimming. The sample gives 150,000 to 200,000 clones, roughly 90% of which show up once; about 0.58% is in the top ten. CDR3 length: 16 amino acids. J gave up 4 bases and V 5 bases, and 13 bases lay outside the gene matches. Germline CDR1 reads SGHAT; CDR2 reads FQNNGV. This chain uses TRBV11-2 with TRBJ2-7; TRBD2 matches 8 bases. This TCR was recovered from a man aged 45-60 years with acute or convalescent COVID-19. The sequenced sample was peripheral blood. CDR3 bases: TGTGCCAGCAGCCCCCAGCTCAGCGGGAGAACGTACGAGCAGTACTTC. Translated, it gives CASSPQLSGRTYEQYF.